Listed here is a single T cell receptor (beta chain). Its antigen is as yet unknown. This specimen belongs to a study of CD8 T cells in Susac syndrome. The CDR3 covers 18 residues. V was trimmed by 4 bases and J by 0 bases, leaving 17 bases between them. CDR1 and CDR2 from the germline V gene are SGHRS and YFSETQ. An input of about 0.45 to 1 ug of RNA was subjected to reverse transcription using random hexamers. TCRdb re-called the immunoSEQ multiplex PCR reads with MiXCR, one entry per CDR3 protein. This table has some 240,000 distinct CDR3 sequences, 90% to 97% appearing once. Negative isolation was applied to CD8+ and CD4+ T cells, and FACS enrichment was applied to TEMRA cells. General study findings and limits: Where Susac syndrome CD4+ T cell repertoires were concerned, no clonal expansion was evident.

Specimen: CD4+ T cells from PBMCs. V usage is TRBV5-1 and J usage is TRBJ2-6; TRBD2 might be the D (6 bases). The receptor's source is a human donor with Susac syndrome. In DNA form, the CDR3 reads TGCGCCAGCAGCCCCCTGGAGGGCAGGAGCTCTGGGGCCAACGTCCTGACTTTC. It specifies CASSPLEGRSSGANVLTF.